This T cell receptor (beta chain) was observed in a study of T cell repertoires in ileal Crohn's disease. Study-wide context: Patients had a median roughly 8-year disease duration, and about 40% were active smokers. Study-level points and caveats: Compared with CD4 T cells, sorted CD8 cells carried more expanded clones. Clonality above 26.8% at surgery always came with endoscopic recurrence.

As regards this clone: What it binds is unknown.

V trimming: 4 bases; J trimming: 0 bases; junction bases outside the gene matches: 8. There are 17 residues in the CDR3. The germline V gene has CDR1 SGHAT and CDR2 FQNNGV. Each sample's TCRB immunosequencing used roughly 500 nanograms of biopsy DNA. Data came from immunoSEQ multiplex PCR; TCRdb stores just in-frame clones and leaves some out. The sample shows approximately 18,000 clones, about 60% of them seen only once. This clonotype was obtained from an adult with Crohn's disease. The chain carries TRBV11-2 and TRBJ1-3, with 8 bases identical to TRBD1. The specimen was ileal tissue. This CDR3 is CASSSGTGWISGNTIYF. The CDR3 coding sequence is TGTGCCAGCAGCTCGGGGACAGGATGGATCTCTGGAAACACCATATATTTT. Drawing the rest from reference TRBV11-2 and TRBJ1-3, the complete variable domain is EAGVAQSPRYKIIEKRQSVAFWCNPISGHATLYWYQQILGQGPKLLIQFQNNGVVDDSQLPKDRFSAERLKGVDSTLKIQPAKLEDSAVYLCASSSGTGWISGNTIYFGEGSWLTVV.